The source of this TCR beta chain is a study of early T cells in non-severe SARS-CoV-2 infection. The overall study: The authors sequenced bulk RNA from unsorted whole blood, leaving chains unpaired.

Each single cDNA molecule received a unique molecular identifier. TCRdb re-analysed the 5' RACE reads in MiXCR, keeping a single row per CDR3 protein. In the table there are about 64,000 distinct CDR3 sequences, 15% to 20% of which are singletons. The CDR3 contains 16 residues. Germline V lookup: CDR1 SGHAT, CDR2 FQNNGV. The germline V and J ends were trimmed by 5 bases and 7 bases, with 21 bases remaining between them. The TCR comes from an adult who was a healthcare worker with PCR-confirmed SARS-CoV-2 infection or an uninfected control (not recorded which). The chain uses TRBV11-2 and TRBJ2-1, with D possibly matching TRBD2 (5 bases). The material sequenced was whole blood, taken at baseline. CDR3 sequence reads: CASSPRTLTPTNEQFF. In DNA, the CDR3 is TGTGCCAGCAGCCCCAGGACTCTGACCCCGACGAATGAGCAGTTCTTC.